The 18 T cell receptor beta chains in this list originate from one sample, sequenced in a study of shared T cell receptors in the human thymus. Sequenced by immunoSEQ multiplex PCR; TCRdb stores in-frame clones only, minus some. The table includes about 380,000 clones, 85% to 95% detected once. Sequences were obtained from thymocytes. These receptors were collected from a human donor.

The chain recombines TRBV9 with TRBJ2-2; 11 nucleotides line up with TRBD2. Unmatched junction bases numbered 5, after V lost 0 bases and J lost 4 bases. Germline CDR1 SGDLS, CDR2 YYNGEE. This CDR3 region has 17 residues. CDR3 sequence reads: CASSVGAGLAATGELFF. The CDR3 DNA reads TGTGCCAGCAGCGTAGGCGCGGGACTAGCGGCCACCGGGGAGCTGTTTTTT. Supplemented by reference TRBV9 and TRBJ2-2, the full variable domain reads DSGVTQTPKHLITATGQRVTLRCSPRSGDLSVYWYQQSLDQGLQFLIQYYNGEERAKGNILERFSAQQFPDLHSELNLSSLELGDSALYFCASSVGAGLAATGELFFGEGSRLTVL.

The chain has TRBV2 and TRBJ2-1; 7 bases match TRBD2. Germline CDR1 and CDR2: SNHLY and FYNNEI. This CDR3 has 13 amino acids. Trimming took 2 bases from V and 9 from J; bases not matched to a gene: 4. CDR3 in DNA: TGTGCCAGCAGTGAACGGGAGGAAAGTGAGCAGTTCTTC. The encoded protein is CASSEREESEQFF.

As for this clone: In the same sample, other DNA sequences code for this CDR3. The rearrangement links TRBV5-6 to TRBJ2-7; 10 nucleotides match TRBD1. CDR1 and CDR2 (germline): SGHDT, YYEEEE. V lost 2 bases, J lost 3 bases, and 2 bases stayed unmatched. There are 14 residues in the CDR3. Written as DNA, the CDR3 is TGTGCCAGCAGCTTAGGGGACAGGGGCTACGAGCAGTACTTC. This codes for CASSLGDRGYEQYF.

The chain is built from TRBV27 and TRBJ2-5, with TRBD1 as a possible D gene (5 bases). Trimming shortened V by 0 bases and J by 5 bases, and 10 bases separated the two germline ends. This CDR3 region has 14 residues. CDR1 is MNHEY and CDR2 is SMNVEV in the germline V gene (reference sequence). CDR3 amino acids: CASSLSGVQETQYF. The CDR3 DNA sequence: TGTGCCAGCAGTTTATCAGGGGTCCAGGAGACCCAGTACTTC.

This clone was found once. The rearrangement uses TRBV7-9 and TRBJ1-5; D not resolved. Looked up from germline, CDR1 is SEHNR and CDR2 is FQNEAQ (reference sequence). The CDR3 is made up of 14 amino acids. The V end was cut by 5 bases, the J end by 6 bases, with 14 bases between. The CDR3 DNA reads TGTGCCAGCAGCCAAGAGAATACACTTCAGCCCCAGCATTTT. Translation gives CASSQENTLQPQHF.

This sequence joins TRBV28 and TRBJ2-7, with 9 bases matching TRBD1. V trimming: 2 bases; J trimming: 1 base; junction bases outside the gene matches: 12. Germline CDR1 reads MDHEN; CDR2 reads SYDVKM. This CDR3 comprises 18 residues. As DNA, the CDR3 is TGTGCCAGCAGTTTAAAGAGACCAGGGACAGGGAAGTCCTACGAGCAGTACTTC. Encoded protein: CASSLKRPGTGKSYEQYF.

Concerning this clone: The conserved closing phenylalanine or tryptophan is absent in this CDR3, likely reflecting a read error. The chain employs TRBV25-1 and TRBJ2-2; the D is unclear. Germline CDR1 is MGHDK and CDR2 is SYGVNS. The V gene lost 9 bases and the J gene lost 1 base, with 3 bases spanning the gap. The CDR3 loop spans 11 amino acids. Here the CDR3 reads CASLNTGELFS. In DNA form, the CDR3 reads TGTGCCAGTCTGAACACCGGGGAGCTGTTTTCT.

This rearrangement joins TRBV7-9 to TRBJ2-2; tentatively, D is TRBD1 (6 bases). CDR1 is SEHNR, CDR2 FQNEAQ, per germline (reference sequence). The CDR3 covers 16 residues. Deletions cut 5 bases from V and 5 bases from J, with 18 bases between. The CDR3: CASSPSVSGDTGELFF. The CDR3 nucleotides read TGTGCCAGCAGCCCAAGTGTATCAGGGGATACCGGGGAGCTGTTTTTT.

The chain joins TRBV4-2 to TRBJ1-5; D is ambiguous. The CDR3 spans 17 residues. Trimming took 0 bases from V and 2 from J, leaving 14 bases between them. The germline V gene has CDR1 LGHNA and CDR2 YNFKEQ. This CDR3 is CASSQEEPGIGNQPQHF. The DNA for the CDR3 is TGTGCCAGCAGCCAAGAGGAACCGGGGATTGGCAATCAGCCCCAGCATTTT.

The J gene is TRBJ2-3, the V gene TRBV7-6; 10 bases fit TRBD1. This CDR3 region has 15 residues. Per germline, CDR1 SGHVS and CDR2 FNYEAQ. Germline trimming cut 7 bases from V and 4 bases from J; bases unmatched to any gene: 8. In nucleotides, the CDR3 is TGTGCCAGCAAGCTCCGGGACAGGGGACCAGATACGCAGTATTTT. Translating it yields CASKLRDRGPDTQYF.

The chain links TRBV10-3 to TRBJ2-1, with D tentatively TRBD1 (6 bases). V lost 5 bases and J lost 2, with 31 bases in between. There are 21 residues in the CDR3. Germline loops: CDR1 ENHRY, CDR2 SYGVKD. CDR3 protein: CAISHRIHDRSVADTYNEQFF. The CDR3 DNA reads as TGTGCCATCAGTCACCGAATACACGACAGGTCAGTGGCTGACACCTACAATGAGCAGTTCTTC.

The chain couples TRBV19 to TRBJ1-4; TRBD1 might be the D (6 bases). The CDR3 has 16 residues. Germline V gives CDR1 LNHDA, CDR2 SQIVND (reference sequence). V gave up 7 bases and J gave up 5 bases, with 20 bases separating them. The CDR3 DNA reads as TGTGCCAGTACCTTACCCGCGGGGGGCCCGAATGAAAAACTGTTTTTT. It is translated as CASTLPAGGPNEKLFF.

V and J are TRBV9 and TRBJ2-1; D possibly corresponds to TRBD2 (6 bases). CDR3 length equals 14 residues. The V gene lost 0 bases and the J gene lost 2 bases, with 6 bases spanning the gap. CDR1 is SGDLS, CDR2 YYNGEE, per germline. The CDR3 here is CASSVGLAYNEQFF. In nucleotides, the CDR3 is TGTGCCAGCAGCGTAGGACTAGCCTACAATGAGCAGTTCTTC.

V is TRBV21-1 and J is TRBJ2-1; no DNA check was done on the table's D call, TRBD2. TRBV21-1 is reported as a pseudogene. This CDR3 is built from 21 residues. CDR3 nucleotide sequence: TGTGCCAGCAGCAAAGCGCTCGGGACTAGCGAATTTCGCGGGTCCTACAATGAGCAGTTCTTC. Its protein product is CASSKALGTSEFRGSYNEQFF.

This chain's CDR3 is CASSLPASSGANVLTF. Written as DNA, the CDR3 is TGTGCCAGCAGCTTACCGGCGAGCTCTGGGGCCAACGTCCTGACTTTC. The V call is TRBV5-5, the J call TRBJ2-6; D gene uncertain. CDR1 SGHKS and CDR2 YYEKEE come from the germline V gene (reference sequence). The CDR3 is 16 residues long. Trimming pared 2 bases from V and 0 bases from J, leaving 9 bases between.

The chain joins TRBV30 to TRBJ1-5; D uncertain. This CDR3 spans 13 amino acids. The V end lost 0 bases, the J end lost 6 bases, and 9 bases lay between the germline ends. Germline values: CDR1 GTSNPN, CDR2 SVGIG (reference sequence). In DNA form, the CDR3 reads TGTGCCTGGAGTGTCGCCGACCTTCAGCCCCAGCATTTT. Amino acid sequence: CAWSVADLQPQHF. Full variable domain (rest looked up from reference TRBV30 and TRBJ1-5): SQTIHQWPATLVQPVGSPLSLECTVEGTSNPNLYWYRQAAGRGLQLLFYSVGIGQISSEVPQNLSASRPQDRQFILSSKKLLLSDSGFYLCAWSVADLQPQHFGDGTRLSIL.

The rearrangement uses TRBV7-2 and TRBJ2-1, with TRBD2 as a possible D gene (6 bases). The CDR3 covers 14 residues. CDR1 is SGHTA, CDR2 FQGNSA, per germline. V dropped 0 bases and J dropped 10 bases, with 13 bases sitting between them. The CDR3 sequence is CASSLARTTLEQFF. The CDR3 region has the DNA TGTGCCAGCAGCTTAGCTCGGACTACTCTCGAGCAGTTCTTC.

J is TRBJ2-7 and V is TRBV19; TRBD2 matches 11 bases. The CDR3 runs to 16 residues. Germline CDR1 and CDR2: LNHDA and SQIVND (reference sequence). Unmatched junction bases numbered 7, after V lost 2 bases and J lost 4 bases. CDR3 protein: CASSIKWPSGRYEQYF. CDR3 bases: TGTGCCAGTAGTATAAAGTGGCCTAGCGGGAGGTACGAGCAGTACTTC.